These 26 T cell receptor beta chains share one sample of origin, sequenced in a study of fetal regulatory T cell absence and autoimmunity. The method was immunoSEQ multiplex PCR; TCRdb's version includes in-frame clones alone and lacks a portion of them. The sample includes 46,000 or so clones, about four fifths of them seen just once. The sample consisted of cord blood. These receptors were collected from a newborn boy with IPEX syndrome.

V gene TRBV5-5 combines with J gene TRBJ1-2; D is possibly TRBD1 (5 bases). Trimming left V 3 bases short and J 12 bases short, with 12 bases between. CDR1 is SGHKS and CDR2 is YYEKEE in the germline V gene (reference sequence). The CDR3 is 11 amino acids. In nucleotides, the CDR3 is TGTGCCAGCAGCTCTCCGACAGAAGACACCTTC. Translated, it gives CASSSPTEDTF.

The genes are TRBV28 and TRBJ2-5, with TRBD1 matching 7 bases. There are 12 residues in the CDR3. Germline-derived CDR1 and CDR2 are MDHEN and SYDVKM. J was trimmed by 4 bases and V by 6 bases; bases with no gene match: 2. The CDR3 DNA reads TGTGCCAGCAGCAACAGGGGAGAGACCCAGTACTTC. This encodes CASSNRGETQYF.

CDR3 DNA sequence: TGTGCCTGGAGTAGAGGGAGTGGCTACACCTTC. Amino acids: CAWSRGSGYTF. V usage is TRBV30 and J usage is TRBJ1-2, with D uncertain. The CDR3 has 11 residues. V was pared by 2 bases and J by 7 bases, with 8 bases between. Germline V gives CDR1 GTSNPN, CDR2 SVGIG (reference sequence).

The chain couples TRBV5-1 to TRBJ2-1; D perhaps matches TRBD1 (6 bases). Germline V CDR1 and CDR2: SGHRS, YFSETQ. The germline V and J ends were trimmed by 4 bases and 1 base, with 12 bases remaining between them. The CDR3 length is 15 residues. The CDR3 DNA follows: TGCGCCAGCAGCCCTGGCAGGGGATCCTACAATGAGCAGTTCTTC. Protein sequence: CASSPGRGSYNEQFF.

The V gene is TRBV6-5, the J gene TRBJ1-1; 10 bases agree with TRBD1. The CDR3 runs 15 residues. Germline V gene data show CDR1 as MNHEY and CDR2 as SVGAGI. The V segment lost 7 bases and the J segment 3 bases; nucleotides outside the gene matches: 8. Written as DNA, the CDR3 is TGTGCCAGCATCGGACAGGGGGGAACCCACACTGAAGCTTTCTTT. Its translation: CASIGQGGTHTEAFF.

The chain uses TRBV19 and TRBJ1-6; D is perhaps TRBD1 (5 bases). The CDR3 runs 14 residues. From germline, CDR1 is LNHDA and CDR2 SQIVND (reference sequence). V shed 7 bases and J shed 4 bases, with 11 bases lying between them. In DNA form, the CDR3 reads TGTGCCAGTAATACGGGGGATTATAATTCACCCCTCCACTTT. It codes for CASNTGDYNSPLHF.

V usage is TRBV12-5 and J usage is TRBJ2-1; 7 bases map to TRBD1. There are 16 residues in the CDR3. Germline assignment: CDR1 LGHNT and CDR2 FRNRAP. The V gene end was trimmed by 0 bases and the J gene end by 5 bases; junction bases not matched to a gene: 7. This chain's CDR3 is CASGLVLRQGHNEQFF. The CDR3 DNA sequence: TGTGCTAGTGGTTTGGTACTACGACAGGGCCACAATGAGCAGTTCTTC. Looking up the rest from reference TRBV12-5 and TRBJ2-1 gives the full variable domain: DARVTQTPRHKVTEMGQEVTMRCQPILGHNTVFWYRQTMMQGLELLAYFRNRAPLDDSGMPKDRFSAEMPDATLATLKIQPSEPRDSAVYFCASGLVLRQGHNEQFFGPGTRLTVL.

The chain employs TRBV10-3 and TRBJ1-5; 10 nucleotides match TRBD1. Germline values: CDR1 ENHRY, CDR2 SYGVKD. Germline trimming cut 6 bases from V and 3 bases from J; bases unmatched to any gene: 5. CDR3 size: 15 residues. DNA of the CDR3: TGTGCCATCAGGGCCGGGACAGGGGACAATCAGCCCCAGCATTTT. As protein: CAIRAGTGDNQPQHF.

V and J are TRBV7-9 and TRBJ2-7; D remains ambiguous. Germline values: CDR1 SEHNR, CDR2 FQNEAQ (reference sequence). The CDR3 sequence is 12 residues long. V lost 1 base to trimming and J lost 7 bases, with 8 bases between them. The CDR3 DNA sequence: TGTGCCAGCAGCTTAGGAGCTAGAGAGCAGTACTTC. Its translation is CASSLGAREQYF. Filled out from reference TRBV7-9 and TRBJ2-7, the complete variable domain reads DTGVSQNPRHKITKRGQNVTFRCDPISEHNRLYWYRQTLGQGPEFLTYFQNEAQLEKSRLLSDRFSAERPKGSFSTLEIQRTEQGDSAMYLCASSLGAREQYFGPGTRLTVT.

This rearrangement joins TRBV27 to TRBJ1-1; maybe TRBD1 (5 bases). The V end lost 3 bases, the J end lost 5 bases, and 16 bases lay between the germline ends. The germline V gene has CDR1 MNHEY and CDR2 SMNVEV (reference sequence). This CDR3 comprises 15 residues. The CDR3 DNA is TGTGCCAGCAGTTTGCGGGGCCCCGGGATGACTGAAGCTTTCTTT. Its translation: CASSLRGPGMTEAFF.

This chain uses TRBV2 with TRBJ1-1; D gene ambiguous. With 6 bases removed from V and 1 base from J, the gap between germline ends came to 15 bases. The germline gives CDR1 SNHLY, CDR2 FYNNEI. The CDR3 is 15 residues long. CDR3 DNA: TGTGCCAGCAGCCCCGCGGGGATTGCGAACACTGAAGCTTTCTTT. Its protein is CASSPAGIANTEAFF.

V gene TRBV7-6 combines with J gene TRBJ2-5; 9 nucleotides align to TRBD2. Germline V gene data show CDR1 as SGHVS and CDR2 as FNYEAQ. This CDR3 has 16 residues. V dropped 3 bases and J dropped 0; count of bases not matched to a gene: 5. The CDR3 bases are TGTGCCAGCAGCTTTCGGAGCGGGGGGTACCAAGAGACCCAGTACTTC. It encodes CASSFRSGGYQETQYF.

The chain carries TRBV5-4 and TRBJ2-5, with D possibly TRBD2 on 5 matching bases. The germline V gene encodes CDR1 SGHNT and CDR2 YYREEE (reference sequence). The CDR3 runs to 13 residues. The V end was cut by 4 bases, the J end by 2 bases, with 9 bases between. The CDR3 protein is CASSARRQETQYF. In nucleotides, the CDR3 is TGTGCCAGCAGCGCTAGGAGGCAAGAGACCCAGTACTTC. Supplemented by reference TRBV5-4 and TRBJ2-5, the full variable domain reads ETGVTQSPTHLIKTRGQQVTLRCSSQSGHNTVSWYQQALGQGPQFIFQYYREEENGRGNFPPRFSGLQFPNYSSELNVNALELDDSALYLCASSARRQETQYFGPGTRLLVL.

V is TRBV6-5 and J is TRBJ1-4, with D tentatively TRBD1 (5 bases). V was trimmed by 0 bases and J by 0 bases, leaving 8 bases between them. This CDR3 spans 16 amino acids. Germline V gene lookup returns CDR1 MNHEY and CDR2 SVGAGI. CDR3 sequence: CASSYSIGATNEKLFF. The CDR3 region has the DNA TGTGCCAGCAGTTACTCGATAGGGGCAACTAATGAAAAACTGTTTTTT.

The chain carries TRBV7-2 and TRBJ2-7, with TRBD2 as a possible D gene (6 bases). Per germline, CDR1 SGHTA and CDR2 FQGNSA. The length of the CDR3 is 13 residues. The ends were cut back, 3 bases at V and 7 bases at J, with 13 bases in the middle. In DNA, the CDR3 is TGTGCCAGCAGCTTTCAGGTTGGGGGGGAGCAGTACTTC. Protein: CASSFQVGGEQYF.

This sequence joins TRBV9 and TRBJ2-1; D gene uncertain. The CDR3 has 13 amino acids. V was cut by 4 bases and J by 9 bases, with 14 bases left in between. Germline CDR1 is SGDLS and CDR2 is YYNGEE. For the CDR3, the DNA is TGTGCCAGCAGCCCCCCGGTGACGGGTGAGCAGTTCTTC. Residues: CASSPPVTGEQFF.

Only a few counts were recorded for this clone. The chain couples TRBV18 to TRBJ2-7, with 9 bases lining up with TRBD1. The germline V gene encodes CDR1 KGHSH and CDR2 LQKENI. Losses at the gene ends were 5 bases for V and 4 bases for J; bases not matched to a gene: 6. The CDR3 has 14 residues. The CDR3 bases are TGTGCCAGCTCAACGGGACAGGGAGGTTACGAGCAGTACTTC. Translating it yields CASSTGQGGYEQYF.

The genes are TRBV2 and TRBJ2-4, with D perhaps matching TRBD2 (6 bases). Between the trimmed V and J ends, which lost 8 bases and 11 bases, there was a span of 19 bases. The CDR3 spans 13 residues. Germline loops: CDR1 SNHLY, CDR2 FYNNEI. CDR3 in amino acids: CASRRGHQALQYF. CDR3 nucleotides: TGTGCCAGCCGGAGGGGCCACCAAGCACTTCAGTACTTC. The variable domain in full, with the rest retrieved from reference TRBV2 and TRBJ2-4, is EPEVTQTPSHQVTQMGQEVILRCVPISNHLYFYWYRQILGQKVEFLVSFYNNEISEKSEIFDDQFSVERPDGSNFTLKIRSTKLEDSAMYFCASRRGHQALQYFGAGTRLSVL.

In nucleotides, the CDR3 is TGTGCCAGTAGTATCCAAAGGGACACATCCTACGAGCAGTACTTC. This encodes CASSIQRDTSYEQYF. This chain joins TRBV19 and TRBJ2-7, with D possibly matching TRBD1 (6 bases). The germline CDR1 and CDR2 sequences are LNHDA and SQIVND (reference sequence). This CDR3 is 15 amino acids long. The V gene lost 3 bases and the J gene lost 1 base, with 13 bases spanning the gap.

The genes are TRBV10-1 and TRBJ2-1; perhaps TRBD2 as D (6 bases). The CDR3 sequence is 14 residues long. Between the trimmed V and J ends, which lost 7 bases and 0 bases, there was a span of 10 bases. CDR1 is WNHNN and CDR2 is SYGVQD in the germline V gene (reference sequence). CDR3 sequence: CASNRRDSYNEQFF. CDR3 in DNA: TGCGCCAGCAATAGGCGGGACTCCTACAATGAGCAGTTCTTC.

The chain is built from TRBV19 and TRBJ2-7, with 10 bases identical to TRBD1. CDR3 size: 16 residues. Germline V gene data show CDR1 as LNHDA and CDR2 as SQIVND (reference sequence). After removal of 4 bases from V and 0 bases from J, the junction contained 6 bases not matched to a gene. The CDR3 spells CASSTGTGASSYEQYF. CDR3 bases: TGTGCCAGTAGTACAGGGACAGGGGCCAGCTCCTACGAGCAGTACTTC.

V is TRBV6-1 and J is TRBJ2-7; 11 positions match TRBD2. Germline V gene sequence: CDR1 MNHNS, CDR2 SASEGT. With V trimmed by 5 bases and J by 2 bases, 2 bases remained unmatched. The CDR3 runs to 14 residues. In DNA form, the CDR3 reads TGTGCCAGCAGTCTAGCGGGAGGTCCCTACGAGCAGTACTTC. Its translation is CASSLAGGPYEQYF.

The rearrangement links TRBV19 to TRBJ1-4; D remains unclear. Deletions cut 3 bases from V and 0 bases from J, with 5 bases between. CDR3 length equals 14 residues. Germline assignment: CDR1 LNHDA and CDR2 SQIVND (reference sequence). CDR3 sequence: CASSIQATNEKLFF. As DNA, the CDR3 is TGTGCCAGTAGTATCCAGGCAACTAATGAAAAACTGTTTTTT.

The chain combines TRBV30 with TRBJ2-7; TRBD2 might be the D (5 bases). V was shortened by 0 bases and J by 0 bases, with 6 bases between the two germline ends. CDR1 is GTSNPN and CDR2 is SVGIG in the germline V gene (reference sequence). This CDR3 has 13 amino acids. The CDR3 DNA reads as TGTGCCTGGAGTGTGGGGAGCTCCTACGAGCAGTACTTC. Translated, it gives CAWSVGSSYEQYF.

This rearrangement joins TRBV30 to TRBJ1-2, with 7 bases that match TRBD1. V dropped 0 bases and J dropped 3; count of bases not matched to a gene: 7. The germline CDR1 and CDR2 sequences are GTSNPN and SVGIG (reference sequence). The CDR3 extends over 15 amino acids. CDR3 protein: CAWSVQGRGYYGYTF. The CDR3 DNA reads as TGTGCCTGGAGTGTACAGGGGAGGGGGTACTATGGCTACACCTTC.

The chain uses TRBV11-3 and TRBJ2-7; D unclear. Germline CDR1 is SGHNT and CDR2 is YENEEA. Trimming stripped 4 bases from V and 0 bases from J, with 1 base between. There are 11 residues in the CDR3. CDR3 DNA: TGTGCCAGCAGCTCCTCCTACGAGCAGTACTTC. This sequence encodes CASSSSYEQYF.